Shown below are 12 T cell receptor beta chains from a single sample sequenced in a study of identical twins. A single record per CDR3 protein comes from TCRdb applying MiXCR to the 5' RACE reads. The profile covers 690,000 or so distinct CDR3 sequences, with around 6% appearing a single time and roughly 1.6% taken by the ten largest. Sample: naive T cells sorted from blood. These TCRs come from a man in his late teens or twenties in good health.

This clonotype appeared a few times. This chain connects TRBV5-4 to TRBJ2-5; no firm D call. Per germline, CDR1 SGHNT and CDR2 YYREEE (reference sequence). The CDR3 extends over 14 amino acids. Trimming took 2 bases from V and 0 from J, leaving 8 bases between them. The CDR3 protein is CASSFKRDQETQYF. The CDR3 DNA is TGTGCCAGCAGCTTCAAACGGGACCAAGAGACCCAGTACTTC.

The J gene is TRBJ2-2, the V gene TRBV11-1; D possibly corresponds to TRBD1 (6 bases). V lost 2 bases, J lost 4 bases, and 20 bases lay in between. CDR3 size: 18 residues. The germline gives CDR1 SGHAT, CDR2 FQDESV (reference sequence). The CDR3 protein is CASSLLKGPGESTGELFF. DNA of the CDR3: TGTGCCAGCAGCTTACTTAAAGGGCCAGGGGAGAGCACCGGGGAGCTGTTTTTT.

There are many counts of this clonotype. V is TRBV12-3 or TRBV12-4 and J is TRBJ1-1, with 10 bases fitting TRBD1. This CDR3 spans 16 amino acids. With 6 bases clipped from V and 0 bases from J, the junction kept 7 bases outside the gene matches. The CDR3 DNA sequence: TGTGCCAGCAGCCTCGGGACAGGGGTCGTGAACACTGAAGCTTTCTTT. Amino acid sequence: CASSLGTGVVNTEAFF.

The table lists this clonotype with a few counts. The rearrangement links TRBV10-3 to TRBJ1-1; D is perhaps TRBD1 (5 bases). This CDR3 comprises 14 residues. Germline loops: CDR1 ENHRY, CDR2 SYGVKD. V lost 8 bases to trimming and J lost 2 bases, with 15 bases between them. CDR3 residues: CAIGGNDSNTEAFF. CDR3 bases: TGTGCCATCGGGGGAAACGATTCAAACACTGAAGCTTTCTTT.

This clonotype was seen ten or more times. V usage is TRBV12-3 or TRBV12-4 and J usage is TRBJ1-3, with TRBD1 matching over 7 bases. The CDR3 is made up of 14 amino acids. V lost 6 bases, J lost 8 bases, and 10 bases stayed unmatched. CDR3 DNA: TGTGCCAGCAGGATGACAGGGACTAGGGACACCATATATTTT. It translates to CASRMTGTRDTIYF.

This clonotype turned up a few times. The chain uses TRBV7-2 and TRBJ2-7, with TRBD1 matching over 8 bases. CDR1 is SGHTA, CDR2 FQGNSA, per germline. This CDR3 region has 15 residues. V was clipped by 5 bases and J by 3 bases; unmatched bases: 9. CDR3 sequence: CASSIGQGGFYEQYF. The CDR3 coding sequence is TGTGCCAGCAGCATTGGACAGGGTGGCTTCTACGAGCAGTACTTC.

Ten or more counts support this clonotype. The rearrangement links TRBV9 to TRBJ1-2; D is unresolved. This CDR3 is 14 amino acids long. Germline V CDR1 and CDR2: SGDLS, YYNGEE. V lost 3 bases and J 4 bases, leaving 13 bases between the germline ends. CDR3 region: CASSGRQRLYGYTF. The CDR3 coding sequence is TGTGCCAGCAGCGGCCGACAAAGACTCTATGGCTACACCTTC.

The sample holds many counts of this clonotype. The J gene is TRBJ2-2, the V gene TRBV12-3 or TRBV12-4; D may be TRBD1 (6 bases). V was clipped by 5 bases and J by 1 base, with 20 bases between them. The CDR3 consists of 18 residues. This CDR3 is CASSQKTSGQLNTGELFF. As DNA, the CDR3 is TGTGCCAGCAGTCAAAAAACATCGGGACAACTGAACACCGGGGAGCTGTTTTTT.

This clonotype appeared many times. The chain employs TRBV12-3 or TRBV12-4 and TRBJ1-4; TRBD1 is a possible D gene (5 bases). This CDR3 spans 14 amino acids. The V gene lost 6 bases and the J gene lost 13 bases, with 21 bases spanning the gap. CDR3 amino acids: CASRLTFRDGGLFF. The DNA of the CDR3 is TGTGCCAGCAGACTTACATTCAGGGACGGGGGACTGTTTTTT.

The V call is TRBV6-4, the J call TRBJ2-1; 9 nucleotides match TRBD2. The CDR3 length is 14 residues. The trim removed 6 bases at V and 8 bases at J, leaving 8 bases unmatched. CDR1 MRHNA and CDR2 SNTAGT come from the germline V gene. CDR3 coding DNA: TGTGCCAGCAGCGAGTATAGCGGGAGCGATGAGCAGTTCTTC. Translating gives CASSEYSGSDEQFF.

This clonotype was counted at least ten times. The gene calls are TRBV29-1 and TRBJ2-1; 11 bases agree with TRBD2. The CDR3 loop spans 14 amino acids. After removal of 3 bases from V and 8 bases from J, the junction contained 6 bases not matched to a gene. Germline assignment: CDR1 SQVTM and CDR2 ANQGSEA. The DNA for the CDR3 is TGCAGCGTTGACACTAGCGGGAGATGGGATGAGCAGTTCTTC. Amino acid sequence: CSVDTSGRWDEQFF.

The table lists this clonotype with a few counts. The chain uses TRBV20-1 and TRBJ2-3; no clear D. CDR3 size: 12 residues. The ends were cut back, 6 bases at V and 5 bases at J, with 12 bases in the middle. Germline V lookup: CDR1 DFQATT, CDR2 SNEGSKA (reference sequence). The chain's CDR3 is CSAPTVRDTQYF. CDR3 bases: TGCAGTGCACCTACAGTGAGAGATACGCAGTATTTT.